This T cell receptor (beta chain) was sequenced in a study of early T cells in non-severe SARS-CoV-2 infection (dated by TCRdb to the early 2020s). In the study overall: TCR sequencing used bulk RNA from unsorted whole blood, so alpha and beta chains could not be paired.

The method was 5' RACE. Instrument on record: NextSeq 500. Unique molecular identifiers were attached to individual cDNA molecules in the TCR library protocol so that sequencing error and PCR bias could be corrected. Sequencing covered both TCR alpha and beta chains, and within each sample the abundances of alpha and beta sequences were tightly co-correlated. Turning to the authors' computational methods: Decombinator V4 was used to perform V gene, J gene and CDR3 annotation of TCR sequences. Expanded TCRs were defined as changing significantly between any two time points under a Poisson model with p below 0.0001. TCR abundances were normalised to the total number of TCRs sequenced per sample and were expressed as counts per million. TRAV1-2 paired with TRAJ12, TRAJ20 or TRAJ33 defined MAIT TCRs, while TRAV10 paired with TRAJ18 defined iNKT TCRs. A search of VDJdb, accessed on 1 November 2021, was run for TCRs annotated to CMV, EBV and SARS-CoV-2, with TCRs annotated for multiple antigens excluded. The public reads were quality trimmed at Q25 with fastp and then assembled into clones with MiXCR by TCRdb, keeping productive beta chains. Duplicate CDR3 protein sequences are folded into a single record with the most common DNA and genes. The V and J calls were not made by the authors but by TCRdb's processing. This sample holds under 85,000 distinct CDR3 sequences; 9% to 13% were observed only once. Together, the top ten hold about 2.6% of the sample.

Set within a cohort of healthcare workers in London, UK, this nested case-control study involved weekly PCR testing of nasopharyngeal swabs along with blood sampling. Healthcare workers were enrolled in the week of the UK lockdown, from 23 to 31 March 2020, and were followed every week for up to roughly 16 weeks. This clonotype has at least ten counts. Its antigen is unknown. No per-base quality is available; no much larger clone lies one base away. From the cysteine through the phenylalanine, the CDR3 covers 14 amino acids. Only the CDR3 portion is preserved as DNA: 42 bases, with reading frame beginning at the first base. The V and J ends are trimmed by 5 bases and 4 bases, leaving 17 bases between them. From a lookup of the germline V gene, CDR1 and CDR2 are SQVTM and ANQGSEA. The investigation overall reported the following: VDJdb matching was skewed toward anti-spike CD8 responses and likely underestimated virus-specific expansions, missing private and CD4 specificities.

The receptor was isolated from an adult who was a healthcare worker with PCR-confirmed SARS-CoV-2 infection or an uninfected control (not recorded which). The sample consisted of whole blood. Recombination joined TRBV29-1 with TRBJ1-2, with a tentative D gene TRBD1 over 6 matching bases. The CDR3 is CSVYTGIGTYGYTF. At the DNA level, the sequence is TGCAGCGTTTATACAGGGATTGGTACCTATGGCTACACCTTC. Full variable domain (CDR3 extended with the reference TRBV29-1 and TRBJ1-2 proteins): SAVISQKPSRDICQRGTSLTIQCQVDSQVTMMFWYRQQPGQSLTLIATANQGSEATYESGFVIDKFPISRPNLTFSTLTVSNMSPEDSSIYLCSVYTGIGTYGYTFGSGTRLTVV.